The 20 T cell receptor beta chains listed next were all sequenced from one sample in a study of T-cell memory formation after mild COVID-19. TCRdb re-derived calls from the 5' RACE reads in MiXCR, one entry per CDR3 protein. This table has almost 550,000 distinct CDR3 sequences, over 20% appearing once. The sequenced material came from PBMCs or a T cell subset sorted from them (not recorded which). The source of these receptors is an adult woman who had mild COVID-19 (a few samples of this study predate the infection). Cell type and time point are not known.

This sequence joins TRBV12-3 or TRBV12-4 and TRBJ1-5; D might be TRBD1 (5 bases). Trimming shortened V by 7 bases and J by 2 bases, and 12 bases separated the two germline ends. The CDR3 runs 14 residues. The CDR3: CASTGGGRNQPQHF. Here the CDR3 DNA reads TGTGCCAGCACCGGGGGAGGACGCAATCAGCCCCAGCATTTT.

This clonotype was counted between two and nine times. The chain recombines TRBV7-9 with TRBJ1-1; 8 bases map to TRBD1. V shed 8 bases and J 11 bases; nucleotides not matched to a gene: 16. Germline V CDR1 and CDR2: SEHNR, FQNEAQ (reference sequence). CDR3 length equals 14 residues. As DNA, the CDR3 is TGTGCCAGCGCAATGCTACAGGGGGAGGTGGACGCTTTCTTT. Translation gives CASAMLQGEVDAFF.

V usage is TRBV7-9 and J usage is TRBJ1-1; tentative D call: TRBD1 (5 bases). Trimming removed 4 bases from V and 8 bases from J, with 11 bases in between. The germline V gene encodes CDR1 SEHNR and CDR2 FQNEAQ (reference sequence). This CDR3 region has 12 residues. CDR3 sequence reads: CASSSAWGEAFF. The CDR3 bases are TGTGCCAGCAGCTCAGCCTGGGGGGAAGCTTTCTTT.

The chain couples TRBV7-6 to TRBJ1-6; 11 nucleotides align to TRBD1. The V gene end was trimmed by 4 bases and the J gene end by 11 bases; junction bases not matched to a gene: 7. CDR1 and CDR2 (germline): SGHVS, FNYEAQ. The CDR3 is 15 residues long. The CDR3 nucleotides read TGTGCCAGCAGCTCCGGACAGGGGGCTGGCCCACCCCTCCACTTT. It specifies CASSSGQGAGPPLHF.

The chain combines TRBV3-1 with TRBJ2-5, with 7 bases identical to TRBD1. Unmatched junction bases numbered 7, after V lost 1 base and J lost 2 bases. Germline values: CDR1 LGHDT, CDR2 YNNKEL (reference sequence). The CDR3 spans 16 residues. The CDR3 protein is CASSQGIDRVQETQYF. The CDR3 DNA follows: TGTGCCAGCAGCCAAGGGATAGACAGGGTACAAGAGACCCAGTACTTC.

This clonotype was found a few times. The chain has TRBV11-2 and TRBJ2-7; the match to TRBD1 covers 7 bases. V was clipped by 3 bases and J by 4 bases; unmatched bases: 6. The CDR3 runs to 14 residues. Germline CDR1 reads SGHAT; CDR2 reads FQNNGV. The CDR3 coding sequence is TGTGCCAGCAGCTTCCAGGGGGTGATTTACGAGCAGTACTTC. Residues: CASSFQGVIYEQYF.

This chain joins TRBV5-1 and TRBJ2-2, with D unclear. CDR1 SGHRS and CDR2 YFSETQ come from the germline V gene. Trimming pared 2 bases from V and 1 base from J, leaving 12 bases between. The CDR3 runs 16 residues. The CDR3 is CASSLFSRLNTGELFF. CDR3 sequence (DNA): TGCGCCAGCAGCTTATTTTCGCGGCTGAACACCGGGGAGCTGTTTTTT. Using reference TRBV5-1 and TRBJ2-2 for the parts outside the CDR3, the full variable domain is KAGVTQTPRYLIKTRGQQVTLSCSPISGHRSVSWYQQTPGQGLQFLFEYFSETQRNKGNFPGRFSGRQFSNSRSEMNVSTLELGDSALYLCASSLFSRLNTGELFFGEGSRLTVL.

This clonotype came up a few times. V is TRBV7-6 and J is TRBJ2-3, with 10 bases fitting TRBD2. The trim removed 4 bases at V and 4 bases at J, leaving 11 bases unmatched. Germline V gene data show CDR1 as SGHVS and CDR2 as FNYEAQ. The CDR3 is 17 amino acids. The CDR3 DNA sequence: TGTGCCAGCAGCTGGGGGCCTAGCGGGAGAAGCGCAGATACGCAGTATTTT. Its translation: CASSWGPSGRSADTQYF.

This clonotype was recorded a few times. The chain couples TRBV6-5 to TRBJ2-1; no reliable D call. Germline assignment: CDR1 MNHEY and CDR2 SVGAGI. The V end was cut by 8 bases, the J end by 1 base, with 6 bases between. The CDR3 runs to 12 residues. This CDR3 is CASHASYNEQFF. CDR3 DNA: TGTGCCAGCCACGCTTCCTACAATGAGCAGTTCTTC.

The chain employs TRBV12-3 or TRBV12-4 and TRBJ1-5; no definite D call. V lost 6 bases to trimming and J lost 6 bases, with 9 bases between them. The CDR3 is 12 amino acids. The CDR3 DNA reads as TGTGCCAGCAGAGAGCTTACTCAGCCCCAGCATTTT. This sequence encodes CASRELTQPQHF.

The table lists this clonotype with a few counts. The junction shows a germline mismatch at one end, possibly a read error. CDR3 residues: CASSLKDRALF. In nucleotides, the CDR3 is TGTGCCAGCTCACTAAAGGACAGGGCCCTCTTT. The chain is built from TRBV18 and TRBJ1-1, with 8 bases that match TRBD1. From germline, CDR1 is KGHSH and CDR2 LQKENI. CDR3 length: 11 amino acids.

This clonotype was observed a few times. The V gene is TRBV7-2, the J gene TRBJ2-1; 11 bases match TRBD2. CDR3 length equals 15 residues. Germline trimming cut 7 bases from V and 9 bases from J; bases unmatched to any gene: 11. Germline CDR1 SGHTA, CDR2 FQGNSA. The CDR3 nucleotides read TGTGCCAGCATGGGGCAATTAGCGGGAGGGCGTGAGCAGTTCTTC. This sequence encodes CASMGQLAGGREQFF.

This clonotype was observed a few times. The chain employs TRBV5-1 and TRBJ1-6; D is perhaps TRBD1 (5 bases). The CDR3 covers 15 residues. V was shortened by 3 bases and J by 9 bases, with 16 bases between the two germline ends. Germline loops: CDR1 SGHRS, CDR2 YFSETQ. This chain's CDR3 is CASSWDGPPFSPLHF. CDR3 nucleotide sequence: TGCGCCAGCAGCTGGGACGGGCCCCCTTTTTCACCCCTCCACTTT.

This clonotype was picked up many times. The rearrangement links TRBV20-1 to TRBJ1-1, with no clear D. Germline V CDR1 and CDR2: DFQATT, SNEGSKA (reference sequence). The V gene lost 3 bases and the J gene lost 7 bases, with 6 bases spanning the gap. This CDR3 has 10 residues. CDR3 DNA: TGCAGTGCTAGTCGGAATGAAGCTTTCTTT. Its translation: CSASRNEAFF.

The J gene is TRBJ2-7, the V gene TRBV6-2 or TRBV6-3; the match to TRBD1 covers 7 bases. This CDR3 contains 17 residues. Germline assignment: CDR1 MNHEY and CDR2 SVGEGT. Germline trimming cut 2 bases from V and 5 bases from J; bases unmatched to any gene: 15. CDR3 DNA sequence: TGTGCCAGCAGTTACCCACCCTTCGGCCCCGGACAGGACGAGCAGTACTTC. Its protein product is CASSYPPFGPGQDEQYF.

The rearrangement uses TRBV12-3 or TRBV12-4 and TRBJ2-1; TRBD2 agrees at 16 bases. The CDR3 runs to 19 residues. Germline trimming cut 3 bases from V and 4 bases from J; bases unmatched to any gene: 9. Here the CDR3 DNA reads TGTGCCAGCAGTTTGAGGTTGGGACTAGCGGGAGGGAAATACAATGAGCAGTTCTTC. It is translated as CASSLRLGLAGGKYNEQFF.

This chain links TRBV9 with TRBJ2-2; 14 nucleotides line up with TRBD2. The CDR3 length is 15 residues. Germline lookup yields CDR1 SGDLS and CDR2 YYNGEE. J lost 10 bases, V lost 3 bases, and 5 bases had no gene match. CDR3 region: CASSGGLAGDTELFF. CDR3 DNA sequence: TGTGCCAGCAGCGGGGGACTAGCGGGGGACACGGAGCTGTTTTTT.

The V and J genes are TRBV11-1 and TRBJ2-5, with D unresolved. The germline V gene has CDR1 SGHAT and CDR2 FQDESV (reference sequence). The CDR3 extends over 15 amino acids. Trimming removed 5 bases at V and 5 bases at J, with 18 bases between. For the CDR3, the DNA is TGTGCCAGCAGCCCCGAGATCTCCGTGGGTGAGACCCAGTACTTC. It translates to CASSPEISVGETQYF. Full variable domain (rest looked up from reference TRBV11-1 and TRBJ2-5): EAEVAQSPRYKITEKSQAVAFWCDPISGHATLYWYRQILGQGPELLVQFQDESVVDDSQLPKDRFSAERLKGVDSTLKIQPAELGDSAMYLCASSPEISVGETQYFGPGTRLLVL.

The V gene is TRBV12-3 or TRBV12-4, the J gene TRBJ2-7; D remains ambiguous. With 1 base removed from V and 6 bases from J, the gap between germline ends came to 13 bases. The CDR3 contains 14 residues. This CDR3 reads CASSLEDSFSEQYF. The CDR3 DNA reads as TGTGCCAGCAGTTTAGAAGATTCGTTCTCCGAGCAGTACTTC.

The chain uses TRBV4-2 and TRBJ2-3; D unresolved. The germline CDR1 and CDR2 sequences are LGHNA and YNFKEQ. V lost 4 bases and J lost 6, with 11 bases in between. This CDR3 is 13 amino acids long. CDR3 coding DNA: TGTGCCAGCAGCCTCGGACGGCTCGATACGCAGTATTTT. This codes for CASSLGRLDTQYF.